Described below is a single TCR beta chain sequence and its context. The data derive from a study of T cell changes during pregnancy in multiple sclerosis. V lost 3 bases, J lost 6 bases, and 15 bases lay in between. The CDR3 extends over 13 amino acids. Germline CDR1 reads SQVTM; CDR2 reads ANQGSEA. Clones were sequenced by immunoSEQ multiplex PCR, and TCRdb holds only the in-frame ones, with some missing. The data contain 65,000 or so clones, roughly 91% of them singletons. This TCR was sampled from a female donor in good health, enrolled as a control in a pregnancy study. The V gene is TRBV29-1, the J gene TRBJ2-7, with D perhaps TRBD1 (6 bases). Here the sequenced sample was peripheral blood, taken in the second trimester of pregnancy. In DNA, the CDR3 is TGCAGCGTTGAGGACGGGACATCCCGCGAGCAGTACTTC. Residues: CSVEDGTSREQYF.